The 8 T cell receptor beta chains below all came from one sample that was sequenced in a study of T cell repertoires in cytomegalovirus infection (dated by TCRdb to the late 2010s). These receptors have no identified antigens. TCRdb records Illumina HiSeq 1500 as the sequencer. The raw public reads went through TCRdb reprocessing: fastp at Q25, MiXCR clone calling, in-frame beta chains kept. A single entry per CDR3 protein holds the most common genes and DNA from its merged rows. The sample records 800,000 to 950,000 distinct CDR3 sequences, 32% of which are singletons. The biggest ten clones account for around 12% of the sample. Sample treatment or condition, as interpreted from the label and publication: in vitro stimulation with specific CMV peptide epitopes to enrich CMV-specific T cells. The sample was cultured CD8+ T cells from PBMCs, taken from culture after CMV antigen stimulation. These TCRs come from a human donor in good health (CMV status not recorded). Some clones in this sample may be carry-over from other donors' samples.

This clonotype was seen a handful of times. The chain carries TRBV28 and TRBJ2-7, with D unclear. The germline V gene has CDR1 MDHEN and CDR2 SYDVKM. Trimming left V 4 bases short and J 7 bases short, with 11 bases between. The CDR3 length is 12 residues. The CDR3 DNA sequence: TGTGCCAGCAGTTCTATAGGGCTTGAGCAGTACGTC. It translates to CASSSIGLEQYV.

This clonotype has more than one count but fewer than ten. DNA for the CDR3: TGCAGTGCTAGAAACAGGGTGCGCACTGAAGCTTTCTTT. This codes for CSARNRVRTEAFF. The rearrangement uses TRBV20-1 and TRBJ1-1; possibly TRBD1 for D (6 bases). Germline V CDR1 and CDR2: DFQATT, SNEGSKA (reference sequence). Trimming pared 2 bases from V and 4 bases from J, leaving 11 bases between. The CDR3 sequence is 13 residues long.

As regards this clonotype: Possible read error: a much larger clone is one base away. The rearrangement links TRBV6-6 to TRBJ1-1; a weak D match, TRBD1 (5 bases). This CDR3 comprises 11 residues. Trimming left V 6 bases short and J 5 bases short, with 7 bases between. Looked up from germline, CDR1 is MNHNY and CDR2 is SVGAGI (reference sequence). Here the CDR3 reads CASRHRTEAFF. The CDR3 bases are TGTGCCAGCAGGCACAGGACTGAAGCTTTCTTT.

The chain uses TRBV2 and TRBJ1-2, with 8 bases matching TRBD1. Germline values: CDR1 SNHLY, CDR2 FYNNEI. The V and J ends lost 10 bases and 6 bases, in that order; junction bases with no gene match: 7. The CDR3 is made up of 12 amino acids. The CDR3 sequence is CATGQGRHGYTF. The CDR3 DNA reads as TGTGCCACCGGACAGGGCCGACATGGCTACACCTTC.

This clonotype was found a few times. The rearrangement uses TRBV4-1 and TRBJ1-2; 8 positions agree with TRBD1. V trimming: 1 base; J trimming: 4 bases; junction bases outside the gene matches: 8. This CDR3 has 16 residues. Germline loops: CDR1 MGHRA, CDR2 YSYEKL. For the CDR3, the DNA is TGCGCCAGCAGCCAAGCGTTACAGGGGGGGGCCTATGGCTACACCTTC. This encodes CASSQALQGGAYGYTF.

This clonotype was seen only a few times. The chain has TRBV7-2 and TRBJ1-2; D is possibly TRBD1 (6 bases). Trimming stripped 5 bases from V and 4 bases from J, with 11 bases between. This CDR3 has 13 amino acids. The germline gives CDR1 SGHTA, CDR2 FQGNSA. CDR3 in DNA: TGTGCCAGCAGCCTGACAGGCCCCTATGGCTACACCTTC. It specifies CASSLTGPYGYTF.

This clonotype was observed a few times. The chain carries TRBV19 and TRBJ2-1; 13 bases align to TRBD2. The CDR3 has 18 amino acids. Germline V gene data show CDR1 as LNHDA and CDR2 as SQIVND (reference sequence). V lost 5 bases, J lost 9 bases, and 16 bases stayed unmatched. DNA for the CDR3: TGTGCCAGTAGTGCTTTCTCGGGACTAGCGGGGTCGTCGGCTGAGCAGTTCTTC. The encoded protein is CASSAFSGLAGSSAEQFF.

The V gene is TRBV6-6, the J gene TRBJ2-2; a weak D match, TRBD1 (6 bases). Germline V gene data show CDR1 as MNHNY and CDR2 as SVGAGI (reference sequence). Deletions cut 6 bases from V and 12 bases from J, with 20 bases between. This CDR3 is 14 amino acids long. CDR3 sequence reads: CASSQNPRGSKLFF. The CDR3, as DNA: TGTGCCAGCAGCCAAAACCCTAGGGGGTCTAAGCTGTTTTTT.